Listed here are 27 T cell receptor beta chains from one sample, sequenced in a study of T cell responses to AZD1222 COVID-19 vaccine. The data were produced by immunoSEQ multiplex PCR, yet TCRdb's version contains in-frame clones alone and is incomplete. Among more than 95,000 clones listed, roughly nine tenths were seen once. Source: peripheral blood, taken on day 0 of AZD1222 vaccination. These receptors originate from an adult in good health.

The V gene is TRBV5-6, the J gene TRBJ1-1; unclear D gene. The CDR3 totals 13 residues. Germline values: CDR1 SGHDT, CDR2 YYEEEE. Trimming removed 3 bases from V and 2 bases from J, with 8 bases in between. The CDR3 loop reads CASSWGGNTEAFF. The CDR3 coding sequence is TGTGCCAGCAGCTGGGGAGGTAACACTGAAGCTTTCTTT. The full variable domain, rest sourced from reference TRBV5-6 and TRBJ1-1, is DAGVTQSPTHLIKTRGQQVTLRCSPKSGHDTVSWYQQALGQGPQFIFQYYEEEERQRGNFPDRFSGHQFPNYSSELNVNALLLGDSALYLCASSWGGNTEAFFGQGTRLTVV.

The chain has TRBV7-8 and TRBJ1-5; 10 bases agree with TRBD1. Trimming cost V 4 bases and J 6 bases; bases outside gene matches: 3. Germline-derived CDR1 and CDR2 are SGHVS and FQNEAQ. The CDR3 totals 14 residues. In DNA, the CDR3 is TGTGCCAGCAGCTCCGGGACAGGGGCTCAGCCCCAGCATTTT. This codes for CASSSGTGAQPQHF.

The V and J genes are TRBV4-3 and TRBJ2-1; 12 bases align to TRBD2. This CDR3 comprises 17 residues. The V gene end was trimmed by 3 bases and the J gene end by 2 bases; junction bases not matched to a gene: 5. Germline V gene sequence: CDR1 LGHNA, CDR2 YSLEER. CDR3 sequence (DNA): TGCGCCAGCAGCCAGAAAGCTAGCGGGGGGGCCTACAATGAGCAGTTCTTC. Translating it yields CASSQKASGGAYNEQFF.

V and J are TRBV10-3 and TRBJ2-1; 9 nucleotides agree with TRBD1. Germline V lookup: CDR1 ENHRY, CDR2 SYGVKD. The CDR3 runs to 14 residues. The V and J ends lost 5 bases and 6 bases, in that order; junction bases with no gene match: 5. The CDR3 is CAISTGQGGNEQFF. The CDR3 DNA follows: TGTGCCATCAGTACGGGACAGGGAGGCAATGAGCAGTTCTTC.

This chain uses TRBV11-3 with TRBJ2-7; TRBD2 matches at 11 bases. The CDR3 contains 19 residues. V gave up 5 bases and J gave up 2 bases; unmatched junction bases: 17. Germline lookup yields CDR1 SGHNT and CDR2 YENEEA. CDR3 DNA sequence: TGTGCCAGCAGCGCAGGGACACTGAGAGGGGGACTAGCGGCCTACGAGCAGTACTTC. It translates to CASSAGTLRGGLAAYEQYF.

The rearrangement joins TRBV5-4 to TRBJ2-5, with TRBD2 as a possible D gene (6 bases). The V and J ends lost 0 bases and 3 bases respectively, with 9 bases between them. Looked up from germline, CDR1 is SGHNT and CDR2 is YYREEE (reference sequence). This CDR3 is built from 14 residues. The CDR3 DNA is TGTGCCAGCAGCTTGGACAGGAGGGAAGAGACCCAGTACTTC. Its protein is CASSLDRREETQYF.

The chain links TRBV3-1 (or the pseudogene TRBV3-2) to TRBJ2-1; D may be TRBD2 (6 bases). V was cut by 1 base and J by 4 bases, with 8 bases left in between. The CDR3 sequence is 14 residues long. The germline V gene encodes CDR1 LGHDT and CDR2 YNNKEL (reference sequence). The CDR3 loop is CASSQAGGYNEQFF. In DNA, the CDR3 is TGTGCCAGCAGCCAAGCCGGGGGTTACAATGAGCAGTTCTTC.

The chain joins TRBV19 to TRBJ1-2, with 7 bases fitting TRBD1. Germline CDR1 and CDR2: LNHDA and SQIVND (reference sequence). J was trimmed by 4 bases and V by 6 bases; bases with no gene match: 8. This CDR3 is 14 amino acids long. This CDR3 is CASSPGGRGYGYTF. In nucleotides, the CDR3 is TGTGCCAGTAGCCCAGGGGGACGGGGCTATGGCTACACCTTC.

The chain carries TRBV5-1 and TRBJ2-1; perhaps TRBD2 as D (6 bases). The V and J ends lost 7 bases and 7 bases respectively, with 18 bases between them. The germline V gene encodes CDR1 SGHRS and CDR2 YFSETQ. CDR3 length: 14 amino acids. CDR3: CASSSGTVGNEQFF. CDR3 nucleotide sequence: TGCGCCAGCTCCTCCGGGACTGTGGGGAATGAGCAGTTCTTC.

The gene calls are TRBV7-2 and TRBJ2-3; no definite D call. The CDR3 sequence is 13 residues long. The ends were cut back, 3 bases at V and 4 bases at J, with 8 bases in the middle. The V gene's germline CDR1 is SGHTA and CDR2 FQGNSA. The CDR3 sequence is CASSLEAADTQYF. CDR3 nucleotide sequence: TGTGCCAGCAGCTTGGAAGCCGCAGATACGCAGTATTTT.

The chain joins TRBV29-1 to TRBJ1-2, with a tentative D call TRBD1 (6 bases). The CDR3 is 11 amino acids. Germline CDR1 reads SQVTM; CDR2 reads ANQGSEA. Trimming left V 7 bases short and J 7 bases short, with 13 bases between. The DNA for the CDR3 is TGCAGCGCTGGAGGGGGATTTGGCTACACCTTC. It translates to CSAGGGFGYTF.

The CDR3 region has the DNA TGTGCAAGCCCCTACAGGGGGACTGAAGCTTTCTTT. This sequence encodes CASPYRGTEAFF. The chain combines TRBV12-2 with TRBJ1-1; the table assigns TRBD1, which was not confirmed against the DNA. TRBV12-2 is flagged as a pseudogene. The CDR3 is 12 residues long.

The V call is TRBV7-3, the J call TRBJ2-1; 10 bases align to TRBD2. Germline values: CDR1 SGHTA, CDR2 FQGTGA. The CDR3 is 16 residues long. Trimming took 2 bases from V and 0 from J; bases not matched to a gene: 1. CDR3 DNA sequence: TGTGCCAGCAGCTTAGCTAGCGGGAGCTCCTACAATGAGCAGTTCTTC. It encodes CASSLASGSSYNEQFF.

The chain combines TRBV21-1 with TRBJ2-5; no DNA check was done on the table's D call, TRBD2. TRBV21-1 is a documented pseudogene. This CDR3 has 15 residues. The DNA of the CDR3 is TGTGCCAGCACCCAAAGGAAACTAGCGGAAGAGACCCAGTACTTC. Translating gives CASTQRKLAEETQYF.

This chain joins TRBV6-1 and TRBJ1-2; 10 bases agree with TRBD1. V lost 3 bases and J lost 7; bases outside the gene matches: 8. This CDR3 spans 15 amino acids. CDR1 MNHNS and CDR2 SASEGT come from the germline V gene. This chain's CDR3 is CASSDPDRGTAGYTF. DNA of the CDR3: TGTGCCAGCAGTGACCCGGACAGGGGGACAGCTGGCTACACCTTC.

Turning to this clone: This CDR3 is also generated by other DNA sequences in the sample. V usage is TRBV2 and J usage is TRBJ1-1; D perhaps matches TRBD1 (6 bases). This CDR3 has 13 residues. CDR1 is SNHLY, CDR2 FYNNEI, per germline. The V gene lost 1 base and the J gene lost 3 bases, with 6 bases spanning the gap. The CDR3 DNA is TGTGCCAGCAGTGAAGGGGGGCACACTGAAGCTTTCTTT. It specifies CASSEGGHTEAFF.

V usage is TRBV19 and J usage is TRBJ2-3, with D hard to call. V was cut by 0 bases and J by 3 bases, with 10 bases left in between. Germline CDR1 and CDR2: LNHDA and SQIVND (reference sequence). This CDR3 is built from 15 residues. The CDR3 loop is CASSIDVGKTDTQYF. The DNA of the CDR3 is TGTGCCAGTAGTATAGATGTTGGGAAAACAGATACGCAGTATTTT.

The chain couples TRBV4-1 to TRBJ1-6, with 7 nucleotides matching TRBD1. In germline, CDR1 is MGHRA, CDR2 YSYEKL. This CDR3 spans 16 amino acids. V shed 1 base, J shed 5 bases, and the junction held 5 bases outside the gene matches. CDR3 loop: CASSQGTGLNNSPLHF. CDR3 DNA: TGCGCCAGCAGCCAAGGGACAGGTTTGAATAATTCACCCCTCCACTTT.

This chain links TRBV13 with TRBJ1-6; 8 positions agree with TRBD1. Germline CDR1 and CDR2: PRHDT and FYEKMQ (reference sequence). The junction had 3 bases not matched to a gene; V was cut back by 10 bases and J by 7 bases. The CDR3 contains 12 residues. CDR3 residues: CATRTGNSPLHF. The CDR3 DNA reads as TGTGCCACCCGGACAGGGAATTCACCCCTCCACTTT. Full variable domain (rest looked up from reference TRBV13 and TRBJ1-6): AAGVIQSPRHLIKEKRETATLKCYPIPRHDTVYWYQQGPGQDPQFLISFYEKMQSDKGSIPDRFSAQQFSDYHSELNMSSLELGDSALYFCATRTGNSPLHFGNGTRLTVT.

The CDR3, as DNA: TGTGCCAGCAGTTACTCTTGGGCGGGGCCCAATCAGCCCCAGCATTTT. This gives the protein CASSYSWAGPNQPQHF. The chain has TRBV6-2 or TRBV6-3 and TRBJ1-5, with a weak D call TRBD1 (5 bases). Germline V gene sequence: CDR1 MNHEY, CDR2 SVGEGT. V was cut by 0 bases and J by 3 bases, with 12 bases left in between. The CDR3 extends over 16 amino acids.

V gene TRBV24-1 combines with J gene TRBJ2-2; no reliable D call. CDR3 length equals 15 residues. In germline, CDR1 is KGHDR, CDR2 SFDVKD. Deletions cut 2 bases from V and 8 bases from J, with 14 bases between. The CDR3 here is CATSDSIGSQGELFF. The CDR3 DNA follows: TGTGCCACCAGTGATTCCATAGGTTCGCAAGGGGAGCTGTTTTTT.

The rearrangement links TRBV6-6 to TRBJ2-7; 7 bases map to TRBD2. Germline V CDR1 and CDR2: MNHNY, SVGAGI (reference sequence). V dropped 0 bases and J dropped 2; count of bases not matched to a gene: 4. This CDR3 is built from 15 residues. The DNA for the CDR3 is TGTGCCAGCAGTTACTCGAAAGGACTAGCCTACGAGCAGTACTTC. Translated: CASSYSKGLAYEQYF.

The chain uses TRBV25-1 and TRBJ1-5; 7 positions agree with TRBD1. Germline V gives CDR1 MGHDK, CDR2 SYGVNS. The V gene end was trimmed by 4 bases and the J gene end by 3 bases; junction bases not matched to a gene: 12. The CDR3 is 17 amino acids. Here the CDR3 reads CASSGSPTGHINQPQHF. CDR3 DNA: TGTGCCAGCAGTGGCTCACCGACAGGGCACATCAATCAGCCCCAGCATTTT. The whole variable domain, filled in from reference TRBV25-1 and TRBJ1-5, reads EADIYQTPRYLVIGTGKKITLECSQTMGHDKMYWYQQDPGMELHLIHYSYGVNSTEKGDLSSESTVSRIRTEHFPLTLESARPSHTSQYLCASSGSPTGHINQPQHFGDGTRLSIL.

There are a few counts of this clone. V usage is TRBV5-1 and J usage is TRBJ2-6, with D perhaps TRBD1 or TRBD2 (5 bases each). CDR1 and CDR2 from the germline V gene are SGHRS and YFSETQ. The V end was cut by 4 bases, the J end by 4 bases, with 15 bases between. The CDR3 has 16 residues. The CDR3 loop reads CASSTTTVAGANVLTF. CDR3 bases: TGCGCCAGCAGCACTACGACAGTAGCGGGGGCCAACGTCCTGACTTTC.

The CDR3 reads CASSLPGRYYNEQFF. DNA of the CDR3: TGTGCCAGCAGTCTCCCCGGGAGGTACTACAATGAGCAGTTCTTC. The genes are TRBV27 and TRBJ2-1; 7 nucleotides match TRBD2. CDR3 length equals 15 residues. The junction had 7 bases not matched to a gene; V was cut back by 5 bases and J by 3 bases. CDR1 is MNHEY and CDR2 is SMNVEV in the germline V gene (reference sequence).

The chain recombines TRBV5-6 with TRBJ2-2; D may be TRBD1 (9 bases). V was clipped by 3 bases and J by 1 base, with 22 bases between them. In germline, CDR1 is SGHDT, CDR2 YYEEEE. This CDR3 spans 19 amino acids. DNA of the CDR3: TGTGCCAGCAGCTCGCCGGGACAGGGTGGGACTAGGAACACCGGGGAGCTGTTTTTT. This codes for CASSSPGQGGTRNTGELFF.

The table lists this clone with a count of one. The chain is built from TRBV19 and TRBJ2-5; 9 positions match TRBD1. Trimming at V came to 5 bases and at J to 4 bases, leaving 5 bases not matched to a gene. Germline CDR1 is LNHDA and CDR2 is SQIVND (reference sequence). The CDR3 runs to 14 residues. Here the CDR3 DNA reads TGTGCCAGTAGTCCCTCGACAGGGGGAGAGACCCAGTACTTC. It is translated as CASSPSTGGETQYF.